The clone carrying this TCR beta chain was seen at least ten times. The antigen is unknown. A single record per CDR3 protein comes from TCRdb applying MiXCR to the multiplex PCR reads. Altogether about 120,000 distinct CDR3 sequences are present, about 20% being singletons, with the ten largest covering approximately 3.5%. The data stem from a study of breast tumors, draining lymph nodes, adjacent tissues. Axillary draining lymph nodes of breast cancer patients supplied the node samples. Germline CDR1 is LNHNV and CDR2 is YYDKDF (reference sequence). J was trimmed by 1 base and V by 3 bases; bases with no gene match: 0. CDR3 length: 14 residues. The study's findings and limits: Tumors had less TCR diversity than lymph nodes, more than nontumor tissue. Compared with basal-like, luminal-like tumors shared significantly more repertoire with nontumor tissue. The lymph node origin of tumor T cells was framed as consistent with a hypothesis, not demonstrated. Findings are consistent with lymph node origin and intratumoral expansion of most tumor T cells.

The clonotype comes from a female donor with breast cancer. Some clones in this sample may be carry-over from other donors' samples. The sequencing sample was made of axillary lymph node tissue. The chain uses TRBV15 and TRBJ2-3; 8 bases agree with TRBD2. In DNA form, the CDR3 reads TGTGCCACCAGCAGGCGGGAGGGCACAGATACGCAGTATTTT. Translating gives CATSRREGTDTQYF.